These 20 T cell receptor beta chains were all obtained from the same sample, sequenced in a study of blood T cell repertoires in COVID-19. Data came from immunoSEQ multiplex PCR; TCRdb stores just in-frame clones and leaves some out. Of about 200,000 clones listed, 85% to 90% were seen once; the top ten hold around 2.2%. Source material: peripheral blood. The receptors were gathered from a woman between 45 and 60 years old with acute or convalescent COVID-19.

The table lists this clone with a count of one. The chain links TRBV7-2 to TRBJ2-7, with 10 bases matching TRBD1. From germline, CDR1 is SGHTA and CDR2 FQGNSA. This CDR3 has 16 amino acids. Germline trimming cut 5 bases from V and 7 bases from J; bases unmatched to any gene: 14. CDR3 region: CASSRDRDRGIDEQYF. The CDR3 DNA sequence: TGTGCCAGCAGCAGAGACCGGGACAGGGGAATAGATGAGCAGTACTTC.

The rearrangement joins TRBV15 to TRBJ2-6; 7 positions match TRBD1. This CDR3 comprises 18 residues. J was trimmed by 0 bases and V by 2 bases; bases with no gene match: 7. Per germline, CDR1 LNHNV and CDR2 YYDKDF (reference sequence). This CDR3 is CATSRIRDRRSGANVLTF. The CDR3 bases are TGTGCCACCAGCAGAATCCGGGACAGACGCTCTGGGGCCAACGTCCTGACTTTC.

The genes are TRBV24-1 and TRBJ2-2, with D perhaps TRBD2 (6 bases). Trimming shortened V by 5 bases and J by 4 bases, and 13 bases separated the two germline ends. Per the germline V gene, CDR1 is KGHDR and CDR2 is SFDVKD. The CDR3 loop spans 15 amino acids. The CDR3 sequence: CATSVAGSRTGELFF. The CDR3 coding sequence is TGTGCCACCAGTGTTGCGGGGTCGCGCACCGGGGAGCTGTTTTTT.

This clone came up a few times. The J gene is TRBJ2-3, the V gene TRBV5-1, with a possible D match to TRBD2 (6 bases). The germline V and J ends were trimmed by 0 bases and 4 bases, with 12 bases remaining between them. Germline V lookup: CDR1 SGHRS, CDR2 YFSETQ. CDR3 length: 15 amino acids. The CDR3 protein is CASSLGRAGPDTQYF. CDR3 DNA: TGCGCCAGCAGCTTGGGGCGGGCGGGGCCAGATACGCAGTATTTT.

This sequence joins TRBV11-3 and TRBJ2-2; TRBD1 agrees at 8 bases. Unmatched junction bases numbered 9, after V lost 5 bases and J lost 4 bases. The CDR3 totals 16 residues. Germline loops: CDR1 SGHNT, CDR2 YENEEA. CDR3 loop: CASSLRQGPFTGELFF. For the CDR3, the DNA is TGTGCCAGCAGCCTAAGACAGGGGCCTTTCACCGGGGAGCTGTTTTTT.

The chain couples TRBV30 to TRBJ1-2; 10 nucleotides line up with TRBD1. Looked up from germline, CDR1 is GTSNPN and CDR2 is SVGIG (reference sequence). V lost 5 bases, J lost 8 bases, and 5 bases stayed unmatched. The CDR3 length is 12 residues. The CDR3 DNA follows: TGTGCCTGGGGGGACAGGGGAGAAGGCTACACCTTC. Its translation: CAWGDRGEGYTF.

This rearrangement joins TRBV15 to TRBJ2-3; maybe TRBD1 (5 bases). V lost 1 base, J lost 3 bases, and 8 bases lay in between. The CDR3 runs to 14 residues. Looked up from germline, CDR1 is LNHNV and CDR2 is YYDKDF (reference sequence). The CDR3 is CATSRGQQTDTQYF. Written as DNA, the CDR3 is TGTGCCACCAGCAGAGGACAGCAGACAGATACGCAGTATTTT.

This clone appeared a single time. The chain is built from TRBV18 and TRBJ2-1; the D is unclear. The CDR3 has 16 amino acids. V was trimmed by 2 bases and J by 0 bases, leaving 11 bases between them. The germline V gene has CDR1 KGHSH and CDR2 LQKENI. Here the CDR3 DNA reads TGTGCCAGCTCACCAGAGATTCTGAGCTCCTACAATGAGCAGTTCTTC. Translation: CASSPEILSSYNEQFF.

This clone was detected a few times. This chain joins TRBV7-9 and TRBJ2-5; 8 nucleotides agree with TRBD1. Germline CDR1 SEHNR, CDR2 FQNEAQ (reference sequence). This CDR3 contains 14 residues. Trimming at V came to 5 bases and at J to 5 bases, leaving 7 bases not matched to a gene. The DNA for the CDR3 is TGTGCCAGCAGCCGGGGACAGGAGGGGGAGACCCAGTACTTC. Its protein is CASSRGQEGETQYF.

The count of this clone is one. The same CDR3 arises from other DNA sequences in this sample as well. This chain joins TRBV5-8 and TRBJ2-5, with TRBD1 as a possible D gene (5 bases). This CDR3 contains 13 residues. The germline V and J ends were trimmed by 0 bases and 3 bases, with 6 bases remaining between them. In germline, CDR1 is SGHTS, CDR2 YDEGEE. This CDR3 reads CASSLGQKETQYF. The CDR3 DNA sequence: TGTGCCAGCAGCTTGGGACAGAAAGAGACCCAGTACTTC.

The chain uses TRBV7-2 and TRBJ2-1; 10 nucleotides agree with TRBD2. Germline V gene lookup returns CDR1 SGHTA and CDR2 FQGNSA. The CDR3 has 17 residues. V shed 0 bases and J 6 bases; nucleotides not matched to a gene: 8. CDR3 DNA sequence: TGTGCCAGCAGCTTAGCGCCTTTTGGACTAGCGGCCAATGAGCAGTTCTTC. It is translated as CASSLAPFGLAANEQFF.

The chain combines TRBV11-2 with TRBJ2-3, with a possible D match to TRBD1 (6 bases). Germline V gene lookup returns CDR1 SGHAT and CDR2 FQNNGV. Trimming stripped 5 bases from V and 8 bases from J, with 14 bases between. The CDR3 is 13 residues long. In DNA, the CDR3 is TGTGCCAGCAGCAATCGACAGGACGGTACGCAGTATTTT. The encoded protein is CASSNRQDGTQYF.

The genes are TRBV4-1 and TRBJ2-7; TRBD1 matches at 8 bases. From germline, CDR1 is MGHRA and CDR2 YSYEKL. The CDR3 is made up of 12 amino acids. V lost 3 bases, J lost 6 bases, and 1 base stayed unmatched. As DNA, the CDR3 is TGCGCCAGCAGCCATACAGGGGGCGAGCAGTACTTC. This codes for CASSHTGGEQYF.

The V gene is TRBV19, the J gene TRBJ2-5, with 8 bases that match TRBD1. V lost 0 bases and J lost 1; bases outside the gene matches: 4. Germline V gene sequence: CDR1 LNHDA, CDR2 SQIVND (reference sequence). This CDR3 spans 16 amino acids. CDR3 sequence: CASSIDRGTGQETQYF. CDR3 nucleotides: TGTGCCAGTAGTATAGATCGGGGGACAGGCCAAGAGACCCAGTACTTC.

The chain couples TRBV19 to TRBJ1-4; 8 nucleotides align to TRBD1. This CDR3 contains 12 residues. The V gene end was trimmed by 5 bases and the J gene end by 11 bases; junction bases not matched to a gene: 4. Germline lookup yields CDR1 LNHDA and CDR2 SQIVND (reference sequence). The CDR3 DNA is TGTGCCAGTAGTGAGACAGGGGAGAAACTGTTTTTT. As protein: CASSETGEKLFF.

The V gene is TRBV18, the J gene TRBJ2-3; D remains unclear. The CDR3 is 13 amino acids. V was shortened by 4 bases and J by 2 bases, with 7 bases between the two germline ends. The germline V gene has CDR1 KGHSH and CDR2 LQKENI. CDR3 bases: TGTGCCAGCTCACTTACTACCACAGATACGCAGTATTTT. It encodes CASSLTTTDTQYF.

This clone was observed once. The rearrangement joins TRBV5-1 to TRBJ2-7, with 9 bases that match TRBD1. Germline assignment: CDR1 SGHRS and CDR2 YFSETQ. The CDR3 length is 14 residues. V dropped 0 bases and J dropped 5; count of bases not matched to a gene: 3. This chain's CDR3 is CASSLGGQGNEQYF. The CDR3, as DNA: TGCGCCAGCAGCTTGGGGGGACAGGGAAACGAGCAGTACTTC.

This chain joins TRBV27 and TRBJ2-6; 9 positions match TRBD1. With 6 bases clipped from V and 4 bases from J, the junction kept 13 bases outside the gene matches. The CDR3 sequence is 18 residues long. Germline V lookup: CDR1 MNHEY, CDR2 SMNVEV (reference sequence). CDR3 nucleotides: TGTGCCAGCAGCCTAGAGGGACAGGGAGCCTACGGGGCCAACGTCCTGACTTTC. Translation: CASSLEGQGAYGANVLTF.

The chain has TRBV11-2 and TRBJ2-2; 8 bases agree with TRBD2. The CDR3 loop spans 15 amino acids. Germline loops: CDR1 SGHAT, CDR2 FQNNGV. Trimming cost V 6 bases and J 6 bases; bases outside gene matches: 9. CDR3 sequence: CASRMGLGDAGELFF. CDR3 nucleotide sequence: TGTGCCAGCAGGATGGGACTAGGAGACGCCGGGGAGCTGTTTTTT.

This chain connects TRBV2 to TRBJ2-2; 12 positions agree with TRBD2. From germline, CDR1 is SNHLY and CDR2 FYNNEI. With V trimmed by 3 bases and J by 5 bases, 4 bases remained unmatched. The CDR3 loop spans 16 amino acids. The CDR3 reads CASSDVLAGGTGELFF. The CDR3 nucleotides read TGTGCCAGCAGTGACGTACTAGCGGGAGGAACCGGGGAGCTGTTTTTT.